The 2 T cell receptor beta chains below come from one sample, sequenced in a study of T cells in Graves' hyperthyroidism and ophthalmopathy. TCR beta CDR3 sequences were amplified from RNA transcripts. Primed by the HTBI set, a first-round RT-PCR was run on the TCR CDR3. MiXCR was run by TCRdb on the multiplex PCR reads, yielding one entry per CDR3 protein. The sample holds about 620,000 distinct CDR3 sequences, roughly 15% seen once. Sequences were obtained from blood. The receptor set was obtained from a woman aged 25 to 39 with Graves' hyperthyroidism.

This clonotype was counted between two and nine times. The V gene is TRBV6-1, the J gene TRBJ1-5; D is unresolved. The germline CDR1 and CDR2 sequences are MNHNS and SASEGT. The V gene lost 0 bases and the J gene lost 4 bases, with 7 bases spanning the gap. The CDR3 sequence is 14 residues long. CDR3: CASSEAGLNQPQHF. In DNA, the CDR3 is TGTGCCAGCAGTGAAGCAGGGTTAAATCAGCCCCAGCATTTT.

The rearrangement uses TRBV13 and TRBJ1-4; 9 bases agree with TRBD1. With 2 bases clipped from V and 6 bases from J, the junction kept 4 bases outside the gene matches. The CDR3 runs to 15 residues. Germline CDR1 is PRHDT and CDR2 is FYEKMQ (reference sequence). The CDR3 nucleotides read TGTGCCAGCAGCTTAAGACAGGGGGTATATGAAAAACTGTTTTTT. This encodes CASSLRQGVYEKLFF.